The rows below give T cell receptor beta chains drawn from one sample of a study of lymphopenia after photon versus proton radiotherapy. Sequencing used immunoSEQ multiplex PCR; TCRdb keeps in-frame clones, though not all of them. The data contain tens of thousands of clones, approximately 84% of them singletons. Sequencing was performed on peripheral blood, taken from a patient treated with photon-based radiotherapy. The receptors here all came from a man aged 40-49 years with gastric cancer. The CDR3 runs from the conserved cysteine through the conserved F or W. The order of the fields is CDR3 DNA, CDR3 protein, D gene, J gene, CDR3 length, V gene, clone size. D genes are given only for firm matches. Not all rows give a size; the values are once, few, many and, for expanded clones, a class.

TGTGCCAGCAGCGATCGACAGAGAGGAAACTATGGCTACACCTTC	CASSDRQRGNYGYTF	.	TRBJ1-2	15	TRBV7-9	.
TGTGCCATCAGTCCGCCGCCAGGGCCCTATGGCTACACCTTC	CAISPPPGPYGYTF	.	TRBJ1-2	14	TRBV10-3	few
TGTGCCAGCAGCACAAACAGGGGCCCGCGGGGAAAACTGTTTTTT	CASSTNRGPRGKLFF	TRBD1	TRBJ1-4	15	TRBV11-2	.
TGTGCCAGCAGCTTAGGGACCTCGACATTCTTC	CASSLGTSTFF	.	TRBJ2-1	11	TRBV7-9	few
TGTGCCAGCTCAACTAGCGGGGGGCCCACCGGGGAGCTGTTTTTT	CASSTSGGPTGELFF	TRBD2	TRBJ2-2	15	TRBV18	.
TGTGCCAGCAGCTTAAACGGGGGACTAACCTCCTACGAGCAGTACTTC	CASSLNGGLTSYEQYF	TRBD2	TRBJ2-7	16	TRBV7-2	.
TGTGCCAGCAGTCCAGCCCTTAACTATGGCTACACCTTC	CASSPALNYGYTF	.	TRBJ1-2	13	TRBV7-8	.
TGTGCCAGCAGCCTTGGGGGGGCGGGTCAGCCCCAGCATTTT	CASSLGGAGQPQHF	.	TRBJ1-5	14	TRBV5-4	.
TGTGCCAGCGGGATTAGCGAGGATACGCAGTATTTT	CASGISEDTQYF	.	TRBJ2-3	12	TRBV27	.
TGTGCCAGCAGTCGCCACACCTACGAGCAGTACTTC	CASSRHTYEQYF	.	TRBJ2-7	12	TRBV5-6	.
TGTGCCAGCAGCCCTGGGGCTAGGAGGGCCCAGTACTTC	CASSPGARRAQYF	.	TRBJ2-5	13	TRBV11-1	.
TGTGCCAGCACCGAAAGAATAGGGTGGGTGGAACCCCAGCATTTT	CASTERIGWVEPQHF	.	TRBJ1-5	15	TRBV6-1	.
TGTGCCAGCAGCTTTGTGCGGGGGCAGGAGACCCAGTACTTC	CASSFVRGQETQYF	.	TRBJ2-5	14	TRBV7-2	.
TGTGCCAGCACCCGGACTTCCCAGGGGGGAAAACTGTTTTTT	CASTRTSQGGKLFF	TRBD1	TRBJ1-4	14	TRBV6-5	.
TGTGCCATCAGTGAGTCGATGGGTAGCGGGTCTTTCGCAGATACGCAGTATTTT	CAISESMGSGSFADTQYF	TRBD2	TRBJ2-3	18	TRBV10-3	few
TGTGCCAGTAGTAGTTGGGGACACCCACAAGAGACCCAGTACTTC	CASSSWGHPQETQYF	.	TRBJ2-5	15	TRBV19	.